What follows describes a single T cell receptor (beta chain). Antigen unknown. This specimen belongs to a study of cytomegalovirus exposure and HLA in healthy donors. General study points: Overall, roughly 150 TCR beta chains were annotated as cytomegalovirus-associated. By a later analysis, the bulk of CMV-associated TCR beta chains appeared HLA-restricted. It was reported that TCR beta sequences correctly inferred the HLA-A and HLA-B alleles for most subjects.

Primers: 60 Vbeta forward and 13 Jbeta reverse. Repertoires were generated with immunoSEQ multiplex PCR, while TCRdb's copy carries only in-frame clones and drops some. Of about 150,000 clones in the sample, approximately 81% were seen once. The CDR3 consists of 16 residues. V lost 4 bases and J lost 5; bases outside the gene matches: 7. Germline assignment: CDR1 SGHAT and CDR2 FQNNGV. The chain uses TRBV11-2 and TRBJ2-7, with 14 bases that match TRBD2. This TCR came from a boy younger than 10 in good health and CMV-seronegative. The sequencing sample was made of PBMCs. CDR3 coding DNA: TGTGCCAGCAGCTCAAGGCCGGGACTAGCGGGAGACGAGCAGTACTTC. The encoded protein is CASSSRPGLAGDEQYF.